The rows below give T cell receptor beta chains drawn from one sample of a study of shared clonotypes between healthy human individuals. The table came from immunoSEQ multiplex PCR; TCRdb's copy has only in-frame clones and leaves some out. The repertoire holds 600,000 to 750,000 clones, with roughly 88% as singletons. The sequencing input was memory CD8+ T cells from PBMCs. These receptors came from a man between 18 and 35 years old in good health. Some clones in this sample may be carry-over from other donors' samples. CDR3s include the opening cysteine and the closing phenylalanine or tryptophan. Fields, in order: clone size, V gene, J gene, D gene, CDR3 DNA, CDR3 protein. A D gene is named only where the DNA matches it firmly. Expanded clones get a size class; other rows say once, few or many, or leave the size out.

clone_size: -
v_call: TRBV7-9
j_call: TRBJ2-5
d_call: TRBD1
cdr3_nt: TGTGCCAGCAGTTCAGTGTCCGGGACAGGGGGTTTCGAGACCCAGTACTTC
cdr3_aa: CASSSVSGTGGFETQYF

clone_size: -
v_call: TRBV5-6
j_call: TRBJ2-7
d_call: -
cdr3_nt: TGTGCCAGCAGCTCTTCCTACGAGCAGTACTTC
cdr3_aa: CASSSSYEQYF

clone_size: few
v_call: TRBV27
j_call: TRBJ2-7
d_call: -
cdr3_nt: TGTGCCAGCAGTCCGCTCGGGTCCTACGAGCAGTACTTC
cdr3_aa: CASSPLGSYEQYF

clone_size: once
v_call: TRBV28
j_call: TRBJ1-1
d_call: TRBD1
cdr3_nt: TGTGCCAGCAGTTTATCGAGAGCGGGACAGGGCGTGTACACTGAAGCTTTCTTT
cdr3_aa: CASSLSRAGQGVYTEAFF

clone_size: -
v_call: TRBV7-9
j_call: TRBJ2-7
d_call: TRBD2
cdr3_nt: TGTGCCAGCAGCCCCTCCAGCGGGGCCCCCTACGAGCAGTACTTC
cdr3_aa: CASSPSSGAPYEQYF

clone_size: -
v_call: TRBV29-1
j_call: TRBJ1-2
d_call: -
cdr3_nt: TGCAGCGTTGATACCAGGGTTTCGTATGGCTACACCTTC
cdr3_aa: CSVDTRVSYGYTF

clone_size: few
v_call: TRBV4-3
j_call: TRBJ1-2
d_call: -
cdr3_nt: TGCGCCAGCAGCCAAGTTTATAGGGGAAACTATGGCTACACCTTC
cdr3_aa: CASSQVYRGNYGYTF

clone_size: -
v_call: TRBV29-1
j_call: TRBJ2-1
d_call: TRBD1
cdr3_nt: TGCAGCGTTGAGGGCAGGGGGCTTCTGGCGGGATCAGCTAATGAGCAGTTCTTC
cdr3_aa: CSVEGRGLLAGSANEQFF

clone_size: -
v_call: TRBV2
j_call: TRBJ2-1
d_call: TRBD1
cdr3_nt: TGTGCCAGCAGTAAAACACGGGACAGTAACAATGAGCAGTTCTTC
cdr3_aa: CASSKTRDSNNEQFF

clone_size: -
v_call: TRBV4-1
j_call: TRBJ2-5
d_call: -
cdr3_nt: TGCGCCAGCAGCCATATGGGGGCAGGGGAGACCCAGTACTTC
cdr3_aa: CASSHMGAGETQYF

clone_size: -
v_call: TRBV28
j_call: TRBJ2-4
d_call: -
cdr3_nt: TGTGCCAGCAGCCCCTGGACCGCGGCCAAAAACATTCAGTACTTC
cdr3_aa: CASSPWTAAKNIQYF

clone_size: -
v_call: TRBV9
j_call: TRBJ1-2
d_call: -
cdr3_nt: TGTGCCAGCAGCTATAATTCAGGCGGCGACCTGGGCTACACCTTC
cdr3_aa: CASSYNSGGDLGYTF

clone_size: -
v_call: TRBV7-3
j_call: TRBJ2-2
d_call: -
cdr3_nt: TGTGCCAGCAGCTTAACAGGGTCCACCGGGGAGCTGTTTTTT
cdr3_aa: CASSLTGSTGELFF

clone_size: -
v_call: TRBV7-7
j_call: TRBJ2-7
d_call: TRBD2
cdr3_nt: TGTGCCAGGGGAAAATGCGGGCTAGCGGCTTATGAGCAGTACTTC
cdr3_aa: CARGKCGLAAYEQYF

clone_size: -
v_call: TRBV9
j_call: TRBJ2-7
d_call: -
cdr3_nt: TGTGCCAGCAGCGTAGAGTCCGCGCCCAGCTCCTACGAGCAGTACTTC
cdr3_aa: CASSVESAPSSYEQYF

clone_size: few
v_call: TRBV5-3
j_call: TRBJ1-1
d_call: TRBD1
cdr3_nt: TGTGCCAGAAGCTCCGGGACAGCCGATGGGAACACTGAAGCTTTCTTT
cdr3_aa: CARSSGTADGNTEAFF

clone_size: -
v_call: TRBV5-4
j_call: TRBJ1-2
d_call: TRBD1
cdr3_nt: TGTGCCAGCAGCCAAGGAGTGACAGGGGGCGCGGGCTATGGCTACACCTTC
cdr3_aa: CASSQGVTGGAGYGYTF

clone_size: -
v_call: TRBV5-4
j_call: TRBJ2-7
d_call: TRBD2
cdr3_nt: TGTGCCAGCAGCCCTTTCGGGACTAGCGGGATCTTAATCCCCTACGAGCAGTACTTC
cdr3_aa: CASSPFGTSGILIPYEQYF

clone_size: once
v_call: TRBV11-2
j_call: TRBJ1-2
d_call: -
cdr3_nt: TGTGCCAGCAGCCCAGTATGGGGGAAGGGAGACTATGGCTACACCTTC
cdr3_aa: CASSPVWGKGDYGYTF

clone_size: -
v_call: TRBV10-3
j_call: TRBJ2-7
d_call: -
cdr3_nt: TGTGCCATCAGTTGGGACCGCTCCTACGAGCAGTACTTC
cdr3_aa: CAISWDRSYEQYF

clone_size: -
v_call: TRBV25-1
j_call: TRBJ2-1
d_call: -
cdr3_nt: TGTGCCAGCAGTGGGCGAGCGGAGAAATACAATGAGCAGTTCTTC
cdr3_aa: CASSGRAEKYNEQFF

clone_size: -
v_call: TRBV7-9
j_call: TRBJ1-1
d_call: -
cdr3_nt: TGTGCCAGCAGACCCGGGGGAGGGAACACTGAAGCTTTCTTT
cdr3_aa: CASRPGGGNTEAFF

clone_size: -
v_call: TRBV5-1
j_call: TRBJ2-7
d_call: -
cdr3_nt: TGCGCCAGCAGCGCTAGAATTCACACGGAGTTCTACGAGCAGTACTTC
cdr3_aa: CASSARIHTEFYEQYF

clone_size: -
v_call: TRBV28
j_call: TRBJ2-5
d_call: -
cdr3_nt: TGTGCCAGCAGAACCAAGGGGCGGGGATTAGAGACCCAGTACTTC
cdr3_aa: CASRTKGRGLETQYF

clone_size: once
v_call: TRBV30
j_call: TRBJ2-1
d_call: TRBD1
cdr3_nt: TGTGCCTGGAGTGGACAGGGTTTTGGATACAATGAGCAGTTCTTC
cdr3_aa: CAWSGQGFGYNEQFF

clone_size: -
v_call: TRBV7-3
j_call: TRBJ2-7
d_call: TRBD1
cdr3_nt: TGTGCCAGCAGCATATCACAGGGGGCCTACGAGCAGTACTTC
cdr3_aa: CASSISQGAYEQYF

clone_size: -
v_call: TRBV29-1
j_call: TRBJ2-6
d_call: -
cdr3_nt: TGCAGCGTTGTCGGGGCATCTGGGGCCAACGTCCTGACTTTC
cdr3_aa: CSVVGASGANVLTF

clone_size: -
v_call: TRBV4-1
j_call: TRBJ2-7
d_call: -
cdr3_nt: TGCGCCAGCAGCCAAGGCCGCACCAGTCCCTACGAGCAGTACTTC
cdr3_aa: CASSQGRTSPYEQYF

clone_size: -
v_call: TRBV11-2
j_call: TRBJ1-1
d_call: -
cdr3_nt: TGTGCCAGCAGCTTTGGTGGCCCGGGCACTGAAGCTTTCTTT
cdr3_aa: CASSFGGPGTEAFF

clone_size: few
v_call: TRBV28
j_call: TRBJ1-1
d_call: -
cdr3_nt: TGTGCCAGCAGTTTATTGGTGAACACTGAAGCTTTCTTT
cdr3_aa: CASSLLVNTEAFF

clone_size: -
v_call: TRBV6-6
j_call: TRBJ2-5
d_call: TRBD1
cdr3_nt: TGTGCCAGCAGTCGACTTTACACGGGACAGCAAGAGACCCAGTACTTC
cdr3_aa: CASSRLYTGQQETQYF

clone_size: -
v_call: TRBV2
j_call: TRBJ2-3
d_call: -
cdr3_nt: TGTGCCAGCAGTGAAGATCTAGGGAGTAGGAGGAATACGCAGTATTTT
cdr3_aa: CASSEDLGSRRNTQYF

clone_size: -
v_call: TRBV4-1
j_call: TRBJ2-5
d_call: -
cdr3_nt: TGCGCCAGCAGCCAAGATCTGGGGCAGCAAAGGGCCCAGTACTTC
cdr3_aa: CASSQDLGQQRAQYF

clone_size: -
v_call: TRBV7-6
j_call: TRBJ2-1
d_call: -
cdr3_nt: TGTGCCAGCAGCTTAGGGGGACTCAAGGCGGGCGAGCAGTTCTTC
cdr3_aa: CASSLGGLKAGEQFF

clone_size: -
v_call: TRBV7-2
j_call: TRBJ2-2
d_call: -
cdr3_nt: TGTGCCAGCAGCCGCCCTGTGCAGGGGGGGTCCAGGGAGCTGTTTTTT
cdr3_aa: CASSRPVQGGSRELFF

clone_size: -
v_call: TRBV29-1
j_call: TRBJ2-1
d_call: -
cdr3_nt: TGCAGCGATGATAGCTCCTACAATGAGCAGTTCTTC
cdr3_aa: CSDDSSYNEQFF

clone_size: -
v_call: TRBV28
j_call: TRBJ2-7
d_call: TRBD2
cdr3_nt: TGTGCCAGCAGTTTCCTGGGACTAGCGGGTTTAAACGAGCAGTACTTC
cdr3_aa: CASSFLGLAGLNEQYF

clone_size: many
v_call: TRBV7-8
j_call: TRBJ1-2
d_call: -
cdr3_nt: TGTGCCAGCAGCTTAGATTTAGACCCTGGGGGCTACACCTTC
cdr3_aa: CASSLDLDPGGYTF

clone_size: many
v_call: TRBV5-6
j_call: TRBJ1-2
d_call: -
cdr3_nt: TGTGCCAGCAGCTTGGGTTCAATTGCGGGTATCTATGGCTACACCTTC
cdr3_aa: CASSLGSIAGIYGYTF

clone_size: -
v_call: TRBV4-1
j_call: TRBJ1-1
d_call: -
cdr3_nt: TGCGCCAGCAGCTTACAGGGCACTGAAGCTTTCTTT
cdr3_aa: CASSLQGTEAFF

clone_size: -
v_call: TRBV19
j_call: TRBJ2-7
d_call: -
cdr3_nt: TGTGCCAGTAGTATAGGAGGGAACGAGCAGTACTTC
cdr3_aa: CASSIGGNEQYF

clone_size: -
v_call: TRBV6-1
j_call: TRBJ2-2
d_call: -
cdr3_nt: TGTGCCAGCAGTGAAGACAGGGCCGGGGAGCTGTTTTTT
cdr3_aa: CASSEDRAGELFF

clone_size: -
v_call: TRBV29-1
j_call: TRBJ2-7
d_call: TRBD1
cdr3_nt: TGCAGCGTTGAAAACGGACAGGGGGGGTACGAGCAGTACTTC
cdr3_aa: CSVENGQGGYEQYF

clone_size: -
v_call: TRBV27
j_call: TRBJ2-7
d_call: -
cdr3_nt: TGTGCCAGCAGCCGGGACTCCGCCTACGAGCAGTACTTC
cdr3_aa: CASSRDSAYEQYF

clone_size: -
v_call: TRBV5-6
j_call: TRBJ2-1
d_call: TRBD1
cdr3_nt: TGTGCCAGCAGCTTGGGGACAGGCCAGGGTAAATGGCAGTTCTTC
cdr3_aa: CASSLGTGQGKWQFF

clone_size: -
v_call: TRBV6-4
j_call: TRBJ1-2
d_call: -
cdr3_nt: TGTGCCAGCAGTGACTCGCCCGAATCCTATGGCTACACCTTC
cdr3_aa: CASSDSPESYGYTF

clone_size: -
v_call: TRBV9
j_call: TRBJ1-1
d_call: TRBD1
cdr3_nt: TGTGCCAGCAGCGTAAACGGGGACAGGGCGGGTGTCGAAGCTTTCTTT
cdr3_aa: CASSVNGDRAGVEAFF

clone_size: -
v_call: TRBV10-3
j_call: TRBJ1-2
d_call: TRBD1
cdr3_nt: TGTGCCATCAGTGAGTCTTTGGGGGACAGGGAGGGAAATGGCTACACCTTC
cdr3_aa: CAISESLGDREGNGYTF

clone_size: -
v_call: TRBV15
j_call: TRBJ2-1
d_call: TRBD2
cdr3_nt: TGTGCCACCAGCAGAGAGTGGCGGAGCGGGAGGTACAATGAGCAGTTCTTC
cdr3_aa: CATSREWRSGRYNEQFF

clone_size: once
v_call: TRBV7-8
j_call: TRBJ2-3
d_call: -
cdr3_nt: TGTGCCAGCAGACTACCCGCCCAGGGGGAGGCAACCCTCACAGATACGCAGTATTTT
cdr3_aa: CASRLPAQGEATLTDTQYF

clone_size: -
v_call: TRBV2
j_call: TRBJ2-2
d_call: TRBD2
cdr3_nt: TGTGCCAGCAACGGGGAGAGCGGGAGGGCCATCTATGCCGGGGAGCTGTTTTTT
cdr3_aa: CASNGESGRAIYAGELFF

clone_size: -
v_call: TRBV19
j_call: TRBJ2-7
d_call: -
cdr3_nt: TGTGCCAGTAGTCTAGGGAAGGGCGAGCAGTACTTC
cdr3_aa: CASSLGKGEQYF